These T cell receptor beta chains were read from a single sample in a study of T cell changes during pregnancy in multiple sclerosis. The method was immunoSEQ multiplex PCR; TCRdb's version includes in-frame clones alone and lacks a portion of them. The sample has 70,000 to 95,000 clones, around nine tenths seen once. This specimen consisted of CD4+ T cells from peripheral blood mononuclear cells, obtained in the second trimester of pregnancy. These receptors were taken from a female donor with multiple sclerosis, enrolled in a pregnancy study. CDR3s include the opening cysteine and the closing phenylalanine or tryptophan. The order of the fields is clone size, D gene, J gene, V gene, CDR3 DNA, CDR3 protein. D genes are given only for firm matches. Size tells how often a clone was seen (once, few, many) or the class of an expanded clone, and some rows leave it out.

-,-,TRBJ1-5,TRBV6-5,TGTGCCAGCAGGAGGGGTCCCCAGGGGCGGACGCATTTT,CASRRGPQGRTHF
-,-,TRBJ2-7,TRBV7-9,TGTGCCAGCAGCACACAGGGTACAGTCTACGAGCAGTACTTC,CASSTQGTVYEQYF
-,-,TRBJ2-7,TRBV5-1,TGCGCCAGCAGTCTTCTCCCAGCGGGCCTTTCCTACGAGCAGTACTTC,CASSLLPAGLSYEQYF
once,-,TRBJ1-6,TRBV4-1,TGCGCCAGCAGCCCCACCGACAGCCGTAATTCACCCCTCCACTTT,CASSPTDSRNSPLHF
-,TRBD2,TRBJ2-4,TRBV11-3,TGTGCCAGCAGCTTTCGGAGCGGGGGGACCTATCTAGCCAAAAACATTCAGTACTTC,CASSFRSGGTYLAKNIQYF
-,-,TRBJ1-2,TRBV6-5,TGTGCCAGCACCTCGGGGAGGGGGTACGGCTACACCTTC,CASTSGRGYGYTF
-,TRBD1,TRBJ1-2,TRBV9,TGTGCCAGCAGCGTCCAAGGACAGGGCTATGGCTACACCTTC,CASSVQGQGYGYTF
-,TRBD2,TRBJ2-5,TRBV4-2,TGTGCCAGCAGCCAAGGATCCAGCGGGAGTAGAGAGACCCAGTACTTC,CASSQGSSGSRETQYF
-,-,TRBJ1-2,TRBV9,TGTGCCAGCAGCGTAGATGGGGGGAGGAACTATGGCTACACCTTC,CASSVDGGRNYGYTF
few,-,TRBJ2-5,TRBV20-1,TGCAGTGCTATTAAATCAGAGACCCAGTACTTC,CSAIKSETQYF
-,-,TRBJ1-2,TRBV7-8,TGTGCCAGCAGCTTACGCCTCCAGTCAAGCGATTATGGCTACACCTTC,CASSLRLQSSDYGYTF
-,TRBD2,TRBJ2-5,TRBV4-2,TGTGCCAGCAGCCAAGAGGGCGGGAGAGGGGAGACCCAGTACTTC,CASSQEGGRGETQYF
-,-,TRBJ1-5,TRBV6-5,TGTGCCAGCAGCTCCCCCGGGTGGCCCCAGCATTTT,CASSSPGWPQHF
-,-,TRBJ1-1,TRBV10-3,TGTGCCACAAAGCGGAACCCCATGAACACTGAAGCTTTCTTT,CATKRNPMNTEAFF
-,TRBD1,TRBJ1-2,TRBV7-2,TGTGCCAGCAGCTTAGATAGTTCAGGGGGCGTGCGGGGCTACACCTTC,CASSLDSSGGVRGYTF
once,TRBD2,TRBJ2-7,TRBV15,TGTGCCACCAGCGGTACTAGCGGGATCGCAACCAACTACGAGCAGTACTTC,CATSGTSGIATNYEQYF
-,-,TRBJ2-3,TRBV6-1,TGTGCCGAGGGCGGGGTTACTGCAGATACGCAGTATTTT,CAEGGVTADTQYF
-,TRBD1,TRBJ2-7,TRBV29-1,TGCAGCTCAAGGGACAGTCTCTTCGGCGAGCAGTACTTC,CSSRDSLFGEQYF
-,TRBD2,TRBJ2-3,TRBV19,TGTGCCAGTAGTCCGGGACTAGCGGGGGATCCACAAACCCGCACAGATACGCAGTATTTT,CASSPGLAGDPQTRTDTQYF
-,-,TRBJ2-3,TRBV7-9,TGTGCCAGCAGCTCACTCACCTACACAGATACGCAGTATTTT,CASSSLTYTDTQYF
-,TRBD1,TRBJ1-2,TRBV7-8,TGTGCCAGCAGCTCAGGGACAGGAACACTCTATGGCTACACCTTC,CASSSGTGTLYGYTF
-,TRBD2,TRBJ2-3,TRBV5-1,TGCGCCAGCAGCTTGTTGCCTAGCGGGGGAGCAGAGAAGCCTTTT,CASSLLPSGGAEKPF
once,-,TRBJ2-4,TRBV14,TGTGCCAGCAGCCAATACAAGTTAGCTGGTGTAGCCAAAAACATTCAGTACTTC,CASSQYKLAGVAKNIQYF
once,TRBD1,TRBJ2-5,TRBV27,TGTGCCAGCAGTCCAAGGACAGGGGCTGAGACCCAGTACTTC,CASSPRTGAETQYF
-,TRBD1,TRBJ1-5,TRBV19,TGTGCCAGTAGTCGAGGACAGGGGGATGGCAATCAGCCCCAGCATTTT,CASSRGQGDGNQPQHF
-,-,TRBJ2-4,TRBV19,TGTGCCAGTGGAAAGACAGGTTCCGACATTCAGTACTTC,CASGKTGSDIQYF
-,-,TRBJ1-2,TRBV18,TGTGCCAGCTCACCATTAATGACAGGACAATACTATGGCTACACCTTC,CASSPLMTGQYYGYTF
-,-,TRBJ2-7,TRBV4-3,TGCGCCAGCAGCCAAGGGAACAGCTACGAGCAGTACTTC,CASSQGNSYEQYF
-,TRBD1,TRBJ1-1,TRBV5-4,TGTGCCAGCAGCTTGGAGCAGGGGGCCACTGAAGCTTTCTTT,CASSLEQGATEAFF
-,TRBD2,TRBJ2-7,TRBV4-1,TGCGCCAGCAGCCAAGTTGCCTTGAGCGGGAGAGAGCAGTACTTC,CASSQVALSGREQYF
-,TRBD1,TRBJ2-7,TRBV5-6,TGTGCCAGCAGCTTGTGGGGACAGGGTGGTCGGCAGTACTTC,CASSLWGQGGRQYF
-,TRBD1,TRBJ1-1,TRBV18,TGTGCCAGCTCACTTGCAGGGGGCTCGAGCACTGAAGCTTTCTTT,CASSLAGGSSTEAFF
-,TRBD1,TRBJ2-7,TRBV4-1,TGCGCCAGCAGCCATCCGGGACAGGGCTACGAGCAGTACTTC,CASSHPGQGYEQYF
-,TRBD1,TRBJ1-2,TRBV5-1,TGCGCCAGCAGCTTGGCCGGGACAGGGGTGCGTGGCTACACCTTC,CASSLAGTGVRGYTF
once,-,TRBJ2-1,TRBV7-2,TGTGCCAGCAGCTTACCCGGGTTAAATGAGCAGTTCTTC,CASSLPGLNEQFF
-,-,TRBJ1-1,TRBV7-9,TGTGCCAGCAGCATACGACAGGACACTGAAGCTTTCTTT,CASSIRQDTEAFF
-,-,TRBJ1-2,TRBV6-5,TGTGCCAGCAGTTACGGGCAGGCCTATGGCTACACCTTC,CASSYGQAYGYTF
-,TRBD1,TRBJ2-3,TRBV5-4,TGTGCCAGCAGCTCCGAGGGGGACAGGGTTGTCGATACGCAGTATTTT,CASSSEGDRVVDTQYF
-,-,TRBJ1-1,TRBV7-2,TGTGCCAGCAGCTTAGTGTGGGGGGGGACTGAAGCTTTCTTT,CASSLVWGGTEAFF
-,-,TRBJ1-3,TRBV6-5,TGTGCCAGCAGTTACGGGACATGGAGTTCTGGAAACACCATATATTTT,CASSYGTWSSGNTIYF
-,TRBD2,TRBJ2-1,TRBV29-1,TGCAGCGCTAAAACTAGCGACCCCTACAATGAGCAGTTCTTC,CSAKTSDPYNEQFF
few,TRBD1,TRBJ1-5,TRBV5-5,TGTGCCAGCAGCTCAACAGGGGCGGATAATCAGCCCCAGCATTTT,CASSSTGADNQPQHF
-,-,TRBJ2-7,TRBV5-4,TGTGCCAGCAGCTTGGGAGGTAGCTCTGTCGGATACGAGCAGTACTTC,CASSLGGSSVGYEQYF
-,-,TRBJ2-3,TRBV15,TGTGCCACCAGCAGAGATCGAGCGGCAGATACGCAGTATTTT,CATSRDRAADTQYF
-,TRBD1,TRBJ1-1,TRBV5-4,TGTGCCTCAGGGGGTACTGAAGCTTTCTTT,CASGGTEAFF
-,TRBD2,TRBJ2-1,TRBV30,TGTGCCTGGACCGTCGGTCTAGCGGGATACAATGAGCAGTTCTTC,CAWTVGLAGYNEQFF
-,TRBD2,TRBJ2-5,TRBV5-1,TGCGCCAGCAGCCGCGCCCAGGGAGGGGAGACCCAGTACTTC,CASSRAQGGETQYF
-,-,TRBJ2-7,TRBV7-9,TGTGCCAGCAGCCGCGAACAGGGCTACGAGCAGTACTTC,CASSREQGYEQYF
-,TRBD1,TRBJ1-1,TRBV28,TGTGCCAGCAGTTCAGGGACAGGAGCTTTCTTT,CASSSGTGAFF
once,-,TRBJ2-2,TRBV5-1,TGCGCCAGCAGCCCACTACTAGCCGGCGACACCGGGGAGCTGTTTTTT,CASSPLLAGDTGELFF
-,-,TRBJ2-7,TRBV5-4,TGTGCCAGCAGCTTGGTCGGTAGCGGCCGGTACGAGCAGTACTTC,CASSLVGSGRYEQYF
-,-,TRBJ2-7,TRBV30,TGTGCCTGGAGTGGGGGACTGGGATACGAGCAGTACTTC,CAWSGGLGYEQYF
-,-,TRBJ2-7,TRBV27,TGTGCCAGCAGACCTCAGGGGAGCACCTACGAGCAGTACTTC,CASRPQGSTYEQYF
-,TRBD1,TRBJ2-7,TRBV6-5,TGTGCCAGCAGTTACACCCTGGGGACAGGCCACTACGAGCAGTACTTC,CASSYTLGTGHYEQYF
-,TRBD1,TRBJ2-2,TRBV19,TGTGCCAGTTCGATCCGGGACAGGGATCTCACCGGGGAGCTGTTTTTT,CASSIRDRDLTGELFF
-,-,TRBJ2-7,TRBV6-1,TGTGCCAGCAGTGAAAAGGGGGGGACACTTAACTTC,CASSEKGGTLNF
-,TRBD1,TRBJ2-5,TRBV19,TGTGCCAGTAGTAACCCGGGACAGGGTGAGCAAGAGACCCAGTACTTC,CASSNPGQGEQETQYF
once,-,TRBJ2-7,TRBV7-9,TGTGCCAGCAGCTTAGTAAGAGGAGGCGGATCGCGGAACGAGCAGTACTTC,CASSLVRGGGSRNEQYF
-,-,TRBJ2-3,TRBV10-3,TGTGCCTCGGGACACCAGAGCACAGATACGCAGTATTTT,CASGHQSTDTQYF